The rows below give T cell receptor beta chains drawn from one sample of a study of long-term antiretroviral therapy in people with HIV. Generated by immunoSEQ multiplex PCR, the TCRdb table keeps only in-frame clones and is missing some. The sample holds approximately 23,000 clones, about 81% seen once. Sequenced here: unsorted PBMCs, sampled 1.5 years after starting antiretroviral therapy. These receptors all stem from a man aged 25 to 45 with HIV. CDR3s include the opening cysteine and the closing phenylalanine or tryptophan. The D gene is left open where the match is weak. Expanded clones are given a class, and other clones once, few, many or no size at all.

d_call	v_call	j_call	clone_size	cdr3_nt	cdr3_aa
TRBD2	TRBV30	TRBJ2-1	.	TGTGCCTCTACTAGCGGGAGTCTCCAGGGTGAGCAGTTCTTC	CASTSGSLQGEQFF
TRBD1	TRBV7-2	TRBJ1-2	.	TGTGCCAGCAGCTCGGGACAGGGGTATGGCTACACCTTC	CASSSGQGYGYTF
.	TRBV28	TRBJ1-2	few	TGTGCCAGCAGTTTCGGTGGGGTTGGCTACACCTTC	CASSFGGVGYTF
TRBD1	TRBV7-2	TRBJ2-7	.	TGTGCCAGCAGCTTCAGACAGGGAAACGAGCAGTACTTC	CASSFRQGNEQYF
.	TRBV5-6	TRBJ1-6	.	TGTGCCAGCAGCTTGACAGGGAGTAATTCACCCCTCCACTTT	CASSLTGSNSPLHF
TRBD1	TRBV7-9	TRBJ2-7	.	TGTGCCAGCAGCTTAGAACGGGACAGGGTTTACGAGCAGTACTTC	CASSLERDRVYEQYF
.	TRBV7-2	TRBJ2-1	medium-sized	TGTGCCAGCAGCTTATTGTACAATGAGCAGTTCTTC	CASSLLYNEQFF
.	TRBV28	TRBJ2-3	.	TGTGCCAGCAGGGTAGCGGGCACAGATACGCAGTATTTT	CASRVAGTDTQYF
TRBD1	TRBV28	TRBJ2-5	.	TGTGCCAGCAGAACAGGGGGCCAAGAGACCCAGTACTTC	CASRTGGQETQYF
.	TRBV11-2	TRBJ2-7	.	TGTGCCAGCAGCTTCCAGGGAGGGACATACGAGCAGTACTTC	CASSFQGGTYEQYF
.	TRBV2	TRBJ2-2	once	TGTGCCAGCAGTGGGCAGGGGCGCACCGGGGAGCTGTTTTTT	CASSGQGRTGELFF